This T cell receptor beta chain appears in the sequencing data of a study of OX40 agonist ivuxolimab in advanced cancers. The V gene's germline CDR1 is SGHVS and CDR2 FQNEAQ. Between the trimmed V and J ends, which lost 8 bases and 0 bases, there was a span of 14 bases. The CDR3 is 15 amino acids. Generated by immunoSEQ multiplex PCR, the TCRdb table keeps only in-frame clones and is missing some. The profile shows about 76,000 clones, around 82% of them singletons. The material was CD4+ or CD8+ T cells sorted from blood, obtained in a trial of the OX40 agonist ivuxolimab. The chain employs TRBV7-8 and TRBJ2-1, with D tentatively TRBD1 or TRBD2 (5 bases each). The TCR comes from an adult with an advanced solid tumor such as melanoma, head and neck, liver or kidney cancer. CDR3 sequence: CASLGEPSSYNEQFF. In nucleotides, the CDR3 is TGTGCCAGCTTGGGGGAACCGAGCTCCTACAATGAGCAGTTCTTC.